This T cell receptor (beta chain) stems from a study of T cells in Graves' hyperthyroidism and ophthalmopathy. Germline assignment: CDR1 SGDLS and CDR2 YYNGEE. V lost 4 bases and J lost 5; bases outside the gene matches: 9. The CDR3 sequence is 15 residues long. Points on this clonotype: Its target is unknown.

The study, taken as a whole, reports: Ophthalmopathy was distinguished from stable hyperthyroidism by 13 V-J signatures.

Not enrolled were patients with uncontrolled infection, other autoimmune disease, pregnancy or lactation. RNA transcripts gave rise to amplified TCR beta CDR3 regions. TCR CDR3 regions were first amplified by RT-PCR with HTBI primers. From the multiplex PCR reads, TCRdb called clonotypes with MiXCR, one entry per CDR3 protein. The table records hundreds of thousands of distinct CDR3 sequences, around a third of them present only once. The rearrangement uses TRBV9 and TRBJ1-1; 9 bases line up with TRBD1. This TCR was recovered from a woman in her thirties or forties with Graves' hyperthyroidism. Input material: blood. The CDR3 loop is CASSRDRVMWTEAFF. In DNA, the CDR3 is TGTGCCAGCAGCCGGGACAGGGTGATGTGGACTGAAGCTTTCTTT.